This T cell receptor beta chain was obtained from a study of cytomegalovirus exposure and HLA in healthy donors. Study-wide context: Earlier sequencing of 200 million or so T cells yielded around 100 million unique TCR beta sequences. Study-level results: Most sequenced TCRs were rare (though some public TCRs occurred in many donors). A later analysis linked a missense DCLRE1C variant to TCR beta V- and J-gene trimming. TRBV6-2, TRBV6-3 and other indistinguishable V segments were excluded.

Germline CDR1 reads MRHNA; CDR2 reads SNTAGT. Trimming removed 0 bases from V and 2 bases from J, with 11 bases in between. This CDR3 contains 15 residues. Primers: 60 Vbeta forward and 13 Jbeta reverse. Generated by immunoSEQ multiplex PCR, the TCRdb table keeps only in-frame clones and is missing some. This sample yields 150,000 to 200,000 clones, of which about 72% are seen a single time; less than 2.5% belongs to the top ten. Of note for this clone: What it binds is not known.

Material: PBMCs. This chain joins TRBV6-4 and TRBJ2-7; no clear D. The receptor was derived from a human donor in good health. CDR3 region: CASSDSMAATYEQYF. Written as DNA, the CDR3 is TGTGCCAGCAGTGACTCGATGGCCGCCACCTACGAGCAGTACTTC.